Listed below are T cell receptor beta chains from one sample, sequenced in a study of metastatic and nonmetastatic thyroid tumors. MiXCR reprocessed the PCR reads for TCRdb. This table has some 21,000 clones, around a sixth appearing once. The material sequenced was blood. The receptor set was obtained from a female donor with papillary thyroid cancer or a benign thyroid nodule (not recorded which). Some clones in this sample may be carry-over from other donors' samples. The CDR3 runs from the conserved cysteine through the conserved F or W. The D gene is left open where the match is weak. Some rows mark clone size as missing; the rest say once, few, many or name a class of expanded clone.

>TRBD1|.|TRBV5-1|TRBJ2-1
TGCGCCAGCAGCCTAGGGACAGCTTTCTCCTACAATGAGCAGTTCTTC
CASSLGTAFSYNEQFF
>.|.|TRBV11-2|TRBJ2-7
TGTGCCAGCAGCTTAGATGGGCAGGTAACCTACGAGCAGTACTTC
CASSLDGQVTYEQYF
>TRBD1|many|TRBV19|TRBJ2-3
TGTGCCAGTAGTATGGGACAGGGTCGGGGTACGCAGTATTTT
CASSMGQGRGTQYF
>.|few|TRBV18|TRBJ1-1
TGTGCCAGCTCACGGGGGTCCACTGAAGCTTTCTTT
CASSRGSTEAFF
>.|.|TRBV9|TRBJ1-4
TGTGCCAGCAGCGTAGACAACGGGCGCTTTGAAAAACTGTTTTTT
CASSVDNGRFEKLFF
>.|.|TRBV4-1|TRBJ2-1
TGCGCCAGCAGCCAGACGACCGGCACCGATGAGCAGTTCTTC
CASSQTTGTDEQFF
>.|many|TRBV7-6|TRBJ2-1
TGTGCCAGCAGCCCCTCGGGCAGGCAGACCTACAATGAGCAGTTCTTC
CASSPSGRQTYNEQFF
>TRBD2|many|TRBV6-4|TRBJ2-1
TGTGCCAGCAGTGACTCGGGGACTAGCGGCTACAATGAGCAGTTCTTC
CASSDSGTSGYNEQFF
>TRBD1|few|TRBV20-1|TRBJ2-7
TGCAGTTTCAACAGGGGGCGGGACCACTACGAGCAGTACTTC
CSFNRGRDHYEQYF
>TRBD1|many|TRBV7-9|TRBJ2-1
TGTGCCAGCAGCTTGGGACAGGGGATACGTGAGCAGTTCTTC
CASSLGQGIREQFF
>.|few|TRBV10-2|TRBJ2-1
TGCGCCAGCACTCCGAGCTCCTACAATGAGCAGTTCTTC
CASTPSSYNEQFF
>TRBD1|many|TRBV11-3|TRBJ1-1
TGTGCCAGCGGGGACAGGGTACAGACTGAAGCTTTCTTT
CASGDRVQTEAFF
>TRBD2|many|TRBV19|TRBJ2-2
TGTGCCAGTAGGCCCCGGGGGGGAGCCGGGGAGCTGTTTTTT
CASRPRGGAGELFF
>TRBD2|many|TRBV5-6|TRBJ2-1
TGTGCCAGCCTTAGACTAGCGGGAGTCAATGAGCAGTTCTTC
CASLRLAGVNEQFF
>.|many|TRBV9|TRBJ1-1
TGTGCCAGCAGTCCTCCAAGTAGGGGGAACACTGAAGCTTTCTTT
CASSPPSRGNTEAFF
>.|few|TRBV7-9|TRBJ2-3
TGTGCCAGCAGCTTCATCTGGGCATCAGATACGCATTATTTT
CASSFIWASDTHYF
>.|many|TRBV7-9|TRBJ2-2
TGTGCCAGCAGCTTAATCAGAGGGCCCGGGGAGCTGTTTTTT
CASSLIRGPGELFF
>TRBD1|once|TRBV20-1|TRBJ1-2
TGCATTTCTACCCCGGACAGGGGCTATGGCTACACCTTC
CISTPDRGYGYTF
>.|.|TRBV12-3/TRBV12-4|TRBJ1-5
TGTGCCAGCAGTTTAATCGAGGGTCAGCCCCAGCATTTT
CASSLIEGQPQHF
>.|many|TRBV28|TRBJ1-1
TGTGCCAGCAGTTTGAGGCGACCTGAAGCTTTCTTT
CASSLRRPEAFF
>.|.|TRBV27|TRBJ2-7
TGTGCCAGCAGTAAGAAAGGGGGGCGGGCCTACGAGCAGTACTTC
CASSKKGGRAYEQYF
>TRBD1|.|TRBV30|TRBJ1-2
TGTGCCACAGGGGGCGAATTCCTGAACTATGGCTACACCTTC
CATGGEFLNYGYTF
>TRBD1|.|TRBV28|TRBJ2-7
TGTGCCAGTTTCTCGGGACAGGGGGCTTACGAGCAGTACTTC
CASFSGQGAYEQYF
>TRBD1|medium-sized|TRBV19|TRBJ1-5
TGTGCCAGTAGGCAACAGGGGGGTGGTCAGCCCCAGCATTTT
CASRQQGGGQPQHF
>TRBD1|many|TRBV6-1|TRBJ1-1
TGTGCCAGCAGGGAAAGGACAGGGGGGTACGCTGAAGCTTTCTTT
CASRERTGGYAEAFF
>.|many|TRBV28|TRBJ2-1
TGTGCCAGCAGTCTCACCGGGAGTTACTACAATGAGCAGTTCTTC
CASSLTGSYYNEQFF
>.|many|TRBV3-1|TRBJ2-4
TGTGCCAGCAGTAAATGGGAGCAGGGTCGATCCATTCAGTACTTC
CASSKWEQGRSIQYF
>.|many|TRBV28|TRBJ2-5
TGTGCCAGCACCAACCGGGGGGCTGGGGAGACCCAGTACTTC
CASTNRGAGETQYF
>.|many|TRBV7-9|TRBJ1-1
TGTGCCAGCAGCTTAAGCGGGAACACTGAAGCTTTCTTT
CASSLSGNTEAFF
>.|many|TRBV5-6|TRBJ2-7
TGTGCCAGCAGCTTGTGGGGGGCACTCTACGAGCAGTACTTC
CASSLWGALYEQYF
>.|many|TRBV2|TRBJ1-1
TGTGCCAGCAGTGAAGCACTGGGGGGCCGGGGTAACACTGAAGCTTTCTTT
CASSEALGGRGNTEAFF
>.|many|TRBV4-2|TRBJ2-1
TGTGCCAGCAGCCAATTCTCTGGTGGGGGGGCCGATGAGCAGTTCTTC
CASSQFSGGGADEQFF
>TRBD1|many|TRBV7-9|TRBJ1-2
TGTGCCAGCAGCTTTCTAGAGACAGGGAGTGGCTACACCTTC
CASSFLETGSGYTF
>.|many|TRBV28|TRBJ2-1
TGTGCCAGCACCTCGTACGCGGGATGGAATGAGCAGTTCTTC
CASTSYAGWNEQFF
>TRBD1|.|TRBV11-1|TRBJ2-1
TGTGCCAGCAGCCCCGGGACAGCGTCCTACAATGAGCAGTTCTTC
CASSPGTASYNEQFF
>TRBD1|few|TRBV3-1|TRBJ1-1
TGTGCCAGCAGCCAACACAGGGGAGGGGGGACTGAAGCTTTCTTT
CASSQHRGGGTEAFF
>.|many|TRBV20-1|TRBJ2-3
TGCAGTGCCCACGACGGGGGAAGGAGCACAGATACGCAGTATTTT
CSAHDGGRSTDTQYF
>TRBD1|many|TRBV30|TRBJ1-5
TGTGCCTGGGCAAGGACAGGCGATCAGCCCCAGCATTTT
CAWARTGDQPQHF
>TRBD1|many|TRBV20-1|TRBJ1-1
TGCAGTGCTAGAGTGCACAGGGGTCCCGAGAACACTGAAGCTTTCTTT
CSARVHRGPENTEAFF
>.|many|TRBV5-1|TRBJ2-3
TGCGCCAGCAGCGGGGGAGGCACAGATACGCAGTATTTT
CASSGGGTDTQYF
>.|many|TRBV20-1|TRBJ2-7
TGCAGTGCTAGTGATTTCGGAGAAGGATCCTACGAGCAGTACTTC
CSASDFGEGSYEQYF
>.|.|TRBV7-8|TRBJ1-5
TGTGCCAGCAGCTTACAAGGCAATCAGCCCCGGCATTTT
CASSLQGNQPRHF